The text below deals with one T cell receptor (beta chain). The CDR3 runs 14 residues. V shed 6 bases and J 5 bases; nucleotides not matched to a gene: 11. Germline values: CDR1 SQVTM, CDR2 ANQGSEA. This sample was included in a study of T cells after yellow fever vaccination. TCRdb re-called the 5' RACE reads with MiXCR, one entry per CDR3 protein. Among under 200,000 distinct CDR3 sequences listed, 6% to 7.5% were seen once. The receptor was isolated from a man younger than 35 who received the YFV17D yellow fever vaccine. The sequences come from CD4+ T cells sorted from PBMCs, collected 5 days after the first yellow fever vaccination. The chain has TRBV29-1 and TRBJ2-5; TRBD2 agrees at 8 bases. The CDR3 reads CSVGPGGAGETQYF. CDR3 nucleotides: TGCAGCGTGGGGCCCGGGGGGGCCGGGGAGACCCAGTACTTC.